This TCR beta chain was documented in a study of blood T cell repertoires in COVID-19. In the study overall: PBMCs, B-cell-depleted T cells, or T cells were the source of the cDNA or gDNA that made up the material.

Per germline, CDR1 LGHDT and CDR2 YNNKEL (reference sequence). The CDR3 loop spans 18 amino acids. Losses at the gene ends were 0 bases for V and 4 bases for J; bases not matched to a gene: 10. Sequencing was performed with immunoSEQ multiplex PCR; in TCRdb, only in-frame clones are kept and a portion is missing. The sample has around 140,000 clones; 85% to 90% are singletons. This receptor was identified in a man aged 50 to 59 with active or convalescent COVID-19. This sequence joins TRBV3-1 (or the pseudogene TRBV3-2) and TRBJ2-5; 11 bases fit TRBD2. Sequences were obtained from peripheral blood. CDR3 sequence: CASSQDLAGGSLGETQYF. The CDR3 bases are TGTGCCAGCAGCCAAGATCTAGCGGGAGGCTCTTTGGGAGAGACCCAGTACTTC.